The rows below give T cell receptor beta chains drawn from one sample of a study of early T cells in non-severe SARS-CoV-2 infection. Using its own MiXCR run on the 5' RACE reads, TCRdb lists one record per CDR3 protein. The sample has fewer than 85,000 distinct CDR3 sequences, around 13% seen once; the top ten hold around 1.5%. Sequencing was done on a sample of whole blood. These receptors originate from an adult who was a healthcare worker with PCR-confirmed SARS-CoV-2 infection or an uninfected control (not recorded which). Both conserved end residues are trimmed from each CDR3. D genes are given only for firm matches.

V,D,CDR3
TRBV7-2,TRBD2,ASSLTSGLNEQF
TRBV7-2,NA,ASSTYRAGNTIY
TRBV20-1,NA,SARDGGPGGEQF
TRBV10-1,TRBD1,ASRSGSRQGRETEAF
TRBV20-1,TRBD2,SARDTRTSGDIQRF
TRBV14,NA,ASSQTDLILNTEAF
TRBV4-1,TRBD1,ASSQIGTTGGPLAKNIQY
TRBV12-2,NA,ASPEGRETQY
TRBV18,NA,ASSPLQASEQY
TRBV10-1,TRBD2,ASSKAGGDNEQF
TRBV2,NA,ASRGRVGETQY
TRBV9,NA,ASRIDPNTGELF
TRBV11-2,TRBD1,ASSRRGQGLRNTGELF
TRBV12-3/TRBV12-4,NA,ASSLGTSYQETQY
TRBV2,NA,ASTGGSYEQY
TRBV6-2/TRBV6-3,NA,ASTRPQGNRNTIY
TRBV29-1,TRBD1,SVEDRSYGYT
TRBV9,NA,ASSVGGQGGLTDTQY
TRBV7-9,NA,ASSLVGQGEETQY
TRBV9,NA,ASSVWLAGVDEQF
TRBV7-6,NA,ASSLNRGSEGEQY
TRBV7-9,TRBD2,ASSSPVAGGLGNEQF
TRBV7-2,NA,ASSGYLNTEAF
TRBV29-1,NA,SVEPPIRETQY
TRBV7-6,TRBD1,ASSSSAQGNNEQF
TRBV7-2,NA,ASSLSGTFPQDEQF
TRBV29-1,TRBD1,SVEGGQVNTEAF
TRBV20-1,NA,SARRASQAQNIQY
TRBV30,NA,AWRVRRSGVGNEQF
TRBV6-4,NA,ASSEGSASDTQY